This entry lists 27 T cell receptor beta chains sequenced from one sample in a study of Ad26.COV2.S vaccination and SARS-CoV-2 variants. Treatment of the sample: 15 to 20 received Ad26.COV2.S at low or high dose, single or two shots; about 5 received placebo; per-sample allocation not given. Specimen acquisition occurred on day 63 following the initial vaccine or placebo injection. Method: immunoSEQ multiplex PCR; TCRdb's copy keeps in-frame clones and lacks some. This table has hundreds of thousands of clones, about 88% appearing once. The source was peripheral blood, collected in a trial of Ad26.COV2.S vaccine versus placebo. These receptors originate from a person aged 18-65 years who received the Ad26.COV2.S COVID-19 vaccine or a placebo.

The sample holds one count of this clone. The chain joins TRBV5-4 to TRBJ1-1; unclear D gene. CDR3 size: 15 residues. V lost 1 base to trimming and J lost 5 bases, with 15 bases between them. Germline V gene lookup returns CDR1 SGHNT and CDR2 YYREEE (reference sequence). The CDR3 loop is CASSLWSVAGTEAFF. CDR3 nucleotide sequence: TGTGCCAGCAGCTTGTGGTCGGTGGCGGGGACTGAAGCTTTCTTT.

This chain links TRBV5-6 with TRBJ1-6; D is possibly TRBD1 (6 bases). CDR3 size: 12 residues. CDR1 and CDR2 (germline): SGHDT, YYEEEE. Trimming took 4 bases from V and 14 from J, leaving 13 bases between them. The CDR3 bases are TGTGCCAGCAGCCCGGAGGGGGTGACCCTCCACTTT. Residues: CASSPEGVTLHF.

Notes on this clone: One end of the junction is discordant with germline, which a read error may explain. In DNA, the CDR3 is TGTGCTAGCAGCCGGACAGGGAGAGAGACCCAGTACTTC. Its protein product is CASSRTGRETQYF. The genes are TRBV7-7 and TRBJ2-5, with TRBD1 matching 8 bases. This CDR3 is 13 amino acids long. CDR1 and CDR2 from the germline V gene are SSHAT and FNYEAQ (reference sequence).

This clone was counted a few times. The chain combines TRBV19 with TRBJ1-5; D not resolved. The CDR3 runs 15 residues. The ends were cut back, 1 base at V and 4 bases at J, with 11 bases in the middle. The V gene's germline CDR1 is LNHDA and CDR2 SQIVND (reference sequence). Here the CDR3 DNA reads TGTGCCAGTAGTATAGGAGACCGAGGGAATCAGCCCCAGCATTTT. As protein: CASSIGDRGNQPQHF.

V gene TRBV10-2 combines with J gene TRBJ1-1; D is uncertain. This CDR3 is 15 amino acids long. V lost 0 bases, J lost 1 base, and 9 bases lay in between. CDR1 is WSHSY, CDR2 SAAADI, per germline. CDR3 region: CASSESMRGNTEAFF. In DNA form, the CDR3 reads TGCGCCAGCAGTGAGTCGATGCGCGGGAACACTGAAGCTTTCTTT.

In its sample, this clone was seen a few times. The chain links TRBV4-3 to TRBJ2-6, with TRBD2 matching over 7 bases. This CDR3 has 19 residues. Germline V gene lookup returns CDR1 LGHNA and CDR2 YSLEER. V was pared by 0 bases and J by 2 bases, with 10 bases of the junction left unmatched. DNA of the CDR3: TGCGCCAGCAGCCAAGAGATCCCCCAGGGAGGGACTGGGGCCAACGTCCTGACTTTC. This sequence encodes CASSQEIPQGGTGANVLTF.

In its sample, this clone was seen once. CDR3 sequence: CASRWTGNTEAFF. The CDR3 DNA follows: TGTGCCAGCAGATGGACAGGGAACACTGAAGCTTTCTTT. The J gene is TRBJ1-1, the V gene TRBV6-5; 7 bases are a match to TRBD1. This CDR3 spans 13 amino acids. V shed 6 bases and J 1 base; nucleotides not matched to a gene: 2. CDR1 is MNHEY, CDR2 SVGAGI, per germline.

V usage is TRBV5-1 and J usage is TRBJ1-4; 7 bases are a match to TRBD1. From germline, CDR1 is SGHRS and CDR2 YFSETQ. V lost 7 bases and J lost 5; bases outside the gene matches: 11. There are 15 residues in the CDR3. As DNA, the CDR3 is TGCGCCAGCGCAGGTGAGGGACAGCGGAATGAAAAACTGTTTTTT. It encodes CASAGEGQRNEKLFF.

The CDR3 is CASSPRPYYEQYF. CDR3 nucleotide sequence: TGTGCCAGCAGCCCGAGGCCTTACTACGAGCAGTACTTC. The rearrangement uses TRBV11-3 and TRBJ2-7, with D unclear. The CDR3 runs 13 residues. Germline values: CDR1 SGHNT, CDR2 YENEEA. With 5 bases removed from V and 3 bases from J, the gap between germline ends came to 11 bases.

The rearrangement links TRBV7-9 to TRBJ1-5; 11 bases are a match to TRBD1. Germline V gives CDR1 SEHNR, CDR2 FQNEAQ (reference sequence). CDR3 size: 18 residues. Trimming cost V 1 base and J 2 bases; bases outside gene matches: 7. CDR3 in DNA: TGTGCCAGCAGCTTAGGGGACAGGGGGATGTCGGGCAATCAGCCCCAGCATTTT. It yields the protein CASSLGDRGMSGNQPQHF.

CDR3 in DNA: TGTGCCAGCAGTTCGTCGGACAGGGTGGACACCGGGGAGCTGTTTTTT. Translated, it gives CASSSSDRVDTGELFF. The V and J genes are TRBV6-6 and TRBJ2-2, with 8 nucleotides matching TRBD1. CDR1 is MNHNY and CDR2 is SVGAGI in the germline V gene (reference sequence). With V trimmed by 4 bases and J by 3 bases, 7 bases remained unmatched. The CDR3 contains 16 residues.

The rearrangement uses TRBV6-5 and TRBJ1-4; D is unclear. Germline CDR1 is MNHEY and CDR2 is SVGAGI. V gave up 6 bases and J gave up 0 bases, with 8 bases separating them. This CDR3 contains 14 residues. CDR3 in amino acids: CASRRVATNEKLFF. Written as DNA, the CDR3 is TGTGCCAGCAGGAGGGTTGCAACTAATGAAAAACTGTTTTTT.

The chain uses TRBV6-5 and TRBJ2-7; TRBD2 aligns across 7 bases. The ends lost 2 bases at V and 4 bases at J; junction bases unmatched: 8. The V gene's germline CDR1 is MNHEY and CDR2 SVGAGI. This CDR3 is 15 amino acids long. CDR3 coding DNA: TGTGCCAGCAGTTACGACCCTAGCGGAGGGTACGAGCAGTACTTC. Translated: CASSYDPSGGYEQYF.

V usage is TRBV9 and J usage is TRBJ1-6; no definite D call. V was cut by 2 bases and J by 4 bases, with 1 base left in between. The length of the CDR3 is 12 residues. Germline V lookup: CDR1 SGDLS, CDR2 YYNGEE. The CDR3, as DNA: TGTGCCAGCAGCGTGTATAATTCACCCCTCCACTTT. This translates into CASSVYNSPLHF.

The V gene is TRBV29-1, the J gene TRBJ2-1; 7 bases are a match to TRBD1. The germline CDR1 and CDR2 sequences are SQVTM and ANQGSEA. V trimming: 2 bases; J trimming: 8 bases; junction bases outside the gene matches: 9. The CDR3 is 14 residues long. The CDR3 loop reads CSVEHRGHGDEQFF. CDR3 DNA sequence: TGCAGCGTTGAACACAGGGGTCATGGGGATGAGCAGTTCTTC.

This chain uses TRBV6-5 with TRBJ2-2, with D perhaps TRBD2 (7 bases). This CDR3 has 15 amino acids. Germline assignment: CDR1 MNHEY and CDR2 SVGAGI. Between the trimmed V and J ends, which lost 10 bases and 6 bases, there was a span of 21 bases. CDR3 DNA sequence: TGTGCCACCGGAAATTTTTTAGGGGGGGCCGGGGAGCTGTTTTTT. As protein: CATGNFLGGAGELFF.

V and J are TRBV10-3 and TRBJ2-2; perhaps TRBD2 as D (5 bases). This CDR3 spans 17 amino acids. V was pared by 6 bases and J by 0 bases, with 17 bases between. CDR1 and CDR2 (germline): ENHRY, SYGVKD. The CDR3 here is CAIRKGGGRSNTGELFF. CDR3 sequence (DNA): TGTGCCATCAGGAAGGGTGGAGGCAGGTCGAACACCGGGGAGCTGTTTTTT.

The chain uses TRBV19 and TRBJ1-6; D uncertain. The CDR3 is made up of 18 amino acids. The germline V and J ends were trimmed by 5 bases and 0 bases, with 17 bases remaining between them. The germline V gene has CDR1 LNHDA and CDR2 SQIVND (reference sequence). CDR3 coding DNA: TGTGCCAGTAGTTCCCCCACCCACGTTGGCTCCTATAATTCACCCCTCCACTTT. It yields the protein CASSSPTHVGSYNSPLHF. Filled out from reference TRBV19 and TRBJ1-6, the complete variable domain reads DGGITQSPKYLFRKEGQNVTLSCEQNLNHDAMYWYRQDPGQGLRLIYYSQIVNDFQKGDIAEGYSVSREKKESFPLTVTSAQKNPTAFYLCASSSPTHVGSYNSPLHFGNGTRLTVT.

This chain uses TRBV5-4 with TRBJ2-1; tentative D call: TRBD2 (7 bases). The CDR3 runs 14 residues. With 4 bases removed from V and 8 bases from J, the gap between germline ends came to 16 bases. Germline CDR1 SGHNT, CDR2 YYREEE (reference sequence). The CDR3 reads CASSPGGPDDEQFF. Written as DNA, the CDR3 is TGTGCCAGCAGCCCCGGGGGGCCGGACGATGAGCAGTTCTTC.

J is TRBJ1-1 and V is TRBV18; maybe TRBD1 (5 bases). The germline V gene has CDR1 KGHSH and CDR2 LQKENI. CDR3 length equals 14 residues. The V and J ends lost 6 bases and 1 base respectively, with 12 bases between them. The CDR3 reads CASSIRDSNTEAFF. CDR3 nucleotides: TGTGCCAGCTCCATCAGGGACTCGAACACTGAAGCTTTCTTT.

The chain links TRBV19 to TRBJ1-2; 10 bases fit TRBD1. The germline V gene has CDR1 LNHDA and CDR2 SQIVND (reference sequence). Losses at the gene ends were 3 bases for V and 4 bases for J; bases not matched to a gene: 8. The CDR3 has 16 amino acids. For the CDR3, the DNA is TGTGCCAGTAGTATGGTGGTAGGGACAGGGGCCTATGGCTACACCTTC. Translating it yields CASSMVVGTGAYGYTF.

The chain is built from TRBV28 and TRBJ1-1; 8 bases agree with TRBD1. J gave up 4 bases and V 6 bases, and 16 bases lay outside the gene matches. This CDR3 has 17 residues. Germline loops: CDR1 MDHEN, CDR2 SYDVKM. CDR3 DNA: TGTGCCAGCAGGGCCAAGTTTAGTTACAGGGGGATCACTGAAGCTTTCTTT. It specifies CASRAKFSYRGITEAFF.

The V call is TRBV5-1, the J call TRBJ1-1; 11 bases line up with TRBD1. The CDR3 length is 16 residues. Germline V CDR1 and CDR2: SGHRS, YFSETQ. Trimming cost V 4 bases and J 1 base; bases outside gene matches: 6. CDR3 in DNA: TGCGCCAGCAGCCCGGACAGGGGGCCTTGGAACACTGAAGCTTTCTTT. Its translation: CASSPDRGPWNTEAFF.

The V call is TRBV11-3, the J call TRBJ2-3; perhaps TRBD2 as D (6 bases). Looked up from germline, CDR1 is SGHNT and CDR2 is YENEEA. This CDR3 region has 15 residues. Trimming cost V 3 bases and J 2 bases, with 12 bases left between them. CDR3 loop: CASSFGGGTTDTQYF. The CDR3 nucleotides read TGTGCCAGCAGCTTTGGTGGGGGGACCACAGATACGCAGTATTTT.

A note on this clone: Other nucleotide sequences in the sample specify the same CDR3. The rearrangement uses TRBV11-2 and TRBJ2-7, with D possibly called TRBD1 or TRBD2 (5 bases each). V lost 1 base, J lost 0 bases, and 10 bases lay in between. Germline V lookup: CDR1 SGHAT, CDR2 FQNNGV. There are 15 residues in the CDR3. DNA for the CDR3: TGTGCCAGCAGCTTAGTGGCAGGGAGCTCCTACGAGCAGTACTTC. Amino acids: CASSLVAGSSYEQYF.

Concerning this clone: The junction departs from germline at one end; a sequencing error may be responsible. This chain uses TRBV5-8 with TRBJ2-7; perhaps TRBD1 as D (5 bases). Germline values: CDR1 SGHTS, CDR2 YDEGEE. The CDR3 runs to 10 residues. Here the CDR3 DNA reads TGTGCCAGCAGCCGCCTTCGACAGATTTTC. This encodes CASSRLRQIF.

The chain has TRBV19 and TRBJ1-6; D not certain. CDR1 is LNHDA and CDR2 is SQIVND in the germline V gene (reference sequence). V gave up 6 bases and J gave up 8 bases, with 11 bases separating them. The CDR3 sequence is 13 residues long. The CDR3 protein is CASRTLGDSPLHF. The CDR3 region has the DNA TGTGCCAGTAGGACCCTCGGGGATTCACCCCTCCACTTT.